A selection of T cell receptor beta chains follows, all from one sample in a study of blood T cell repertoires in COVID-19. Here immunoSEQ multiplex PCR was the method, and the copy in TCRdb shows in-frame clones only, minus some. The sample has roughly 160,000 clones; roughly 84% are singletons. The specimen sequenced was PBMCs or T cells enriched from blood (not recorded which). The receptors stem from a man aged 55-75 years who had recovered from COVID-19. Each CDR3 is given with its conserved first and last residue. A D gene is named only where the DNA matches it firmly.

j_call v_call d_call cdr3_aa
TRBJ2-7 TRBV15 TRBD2 CATSRGGGGTTYEQYF
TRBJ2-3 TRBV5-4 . CASTLQTSTDTQYF
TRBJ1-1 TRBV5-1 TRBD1 CASSRGQGSTEAFF
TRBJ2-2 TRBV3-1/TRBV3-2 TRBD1 CASSQWRPGGTGELFF
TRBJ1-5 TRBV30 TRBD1 CAWDRDNQPQHF
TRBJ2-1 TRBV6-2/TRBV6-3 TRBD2 CASSRERGGRSEQFF
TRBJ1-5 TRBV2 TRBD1 CASTLTTGRQPQHF
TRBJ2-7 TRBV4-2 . CASSQAAGQMAYEQYF
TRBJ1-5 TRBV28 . CASMAGVSQPQHF
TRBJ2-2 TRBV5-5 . CASSLEQGSTGELFF
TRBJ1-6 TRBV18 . CASSGQANNSPLHF
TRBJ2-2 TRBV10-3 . CAIRASGNTGELFF
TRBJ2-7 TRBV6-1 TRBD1 CASSETGTGLYEQYF
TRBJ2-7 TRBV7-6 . CASSSQGGLPWEQYF
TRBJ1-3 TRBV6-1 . CASSESLADSGNTIYF
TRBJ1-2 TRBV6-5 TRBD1 CASTPLAGGIYGYTF
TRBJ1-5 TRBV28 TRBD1 CASSVGQGGTSQHF
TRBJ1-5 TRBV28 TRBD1 CASSLDREENQPQHF
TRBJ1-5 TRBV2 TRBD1 CASTGGWWFNQPQHF
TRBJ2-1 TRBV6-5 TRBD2 CASSLGGGYNEQFF
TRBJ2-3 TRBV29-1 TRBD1 CSGRPGQAVDTQYF
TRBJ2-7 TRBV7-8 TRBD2 CASSLLAGDGEQYF
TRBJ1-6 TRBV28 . CASSFIMGLNDGPLHF
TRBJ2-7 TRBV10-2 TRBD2 CASSPTSGKVYEQYF
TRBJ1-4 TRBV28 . CASSGHGPAAEKLFF
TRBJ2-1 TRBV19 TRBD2 CASSRLAGGTSYNEQFF
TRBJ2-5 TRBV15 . CATSRDPGTRTQYF
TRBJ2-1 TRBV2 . CASIGQGWNEQFF
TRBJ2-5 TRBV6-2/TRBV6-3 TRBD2 CASSDGGVQETQYF
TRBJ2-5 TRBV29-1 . CSVDGTLQETQYF
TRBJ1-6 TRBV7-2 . CASSLVGQNSPLHF
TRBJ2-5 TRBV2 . CASSEEGVGGETQYF
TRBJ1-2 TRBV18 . CASSPLQNPYGYTF